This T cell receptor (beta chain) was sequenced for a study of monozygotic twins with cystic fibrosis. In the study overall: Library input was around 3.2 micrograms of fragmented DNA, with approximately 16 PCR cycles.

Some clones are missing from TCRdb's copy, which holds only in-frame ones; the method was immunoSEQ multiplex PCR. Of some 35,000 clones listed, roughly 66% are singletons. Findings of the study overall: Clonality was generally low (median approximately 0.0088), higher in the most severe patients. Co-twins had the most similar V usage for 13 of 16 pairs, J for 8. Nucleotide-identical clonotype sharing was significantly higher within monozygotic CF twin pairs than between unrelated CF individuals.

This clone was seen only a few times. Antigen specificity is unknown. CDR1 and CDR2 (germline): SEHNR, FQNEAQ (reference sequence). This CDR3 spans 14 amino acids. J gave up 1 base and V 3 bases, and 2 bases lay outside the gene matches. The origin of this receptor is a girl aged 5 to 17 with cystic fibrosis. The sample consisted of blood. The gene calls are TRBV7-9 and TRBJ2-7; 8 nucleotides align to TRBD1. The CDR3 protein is CASSFDRGSYEQYV. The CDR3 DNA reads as TGTGCCAGCAGCTTCGACAGGGGATCCTACGAGCAGTACGTC.